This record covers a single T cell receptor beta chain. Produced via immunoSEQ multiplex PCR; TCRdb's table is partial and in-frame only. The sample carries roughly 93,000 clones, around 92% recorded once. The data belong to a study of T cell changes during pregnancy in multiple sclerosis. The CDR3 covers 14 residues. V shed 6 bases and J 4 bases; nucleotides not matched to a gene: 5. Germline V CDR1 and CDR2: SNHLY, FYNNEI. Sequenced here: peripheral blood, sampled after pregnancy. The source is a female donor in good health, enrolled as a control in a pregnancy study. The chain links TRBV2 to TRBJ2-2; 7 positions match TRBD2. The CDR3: CASSPGLRTGELFF. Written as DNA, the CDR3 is TGTGCCAGCAGCCCGGGACTACGCACCGGGGAGCTGTTTTTT.